Following are 14 T cell receptor beta chains from one sample sequenced in a study of neurological immune-mediated disorders. TCRdb analysed the 5' RACE reads with MiXCR anew, one entry per CDR3 protein. This sample yields tens of thousands of distinct CDR3 sequences, of which more than 3.5% are seen a single time; 6.5% belongs to the top ten. Sequencing input: PBMCs. Receptors originate from a man aged 55-75 years with multiple sclerosis.

The V call is TRBV20-1, the J call TRBJ1-4; weak D call: TRBD1 (5 bases). Germline lookup yields CDR1 DFQATT and CDR2 SNEGSKA (reference sequence). This CDR3 is built from 13 residues. V gave up 6 bases and J gave up 8 bases, with 16 bases separating them. The CDR3 DNA reads TGCAGTGCCGCGGGGGGGATAGGAGAAAAACTGTTTTTT. Protein product: CSAAGGIGEKLFF.

This clonotype was detected many times. This chain joins TRBV6-1 and TRBJ1-6, with TRBD1 matching 8 bases. CDR3 length equals 12 residues. The V gene end was trimmed by 11 bases and the J gene end by 11 bases; junction bases not matched to a gene: 8. The germline CDR1 and CDR2 sequences are MNHNS and SASEGT. The CDR3 nucleotides are TGTGCCGGATCACGACAGGGGCCACCCCTCCACTTT. Translated: CAGSRQGPPLHF.

Turning to this clonotype: A much larger clonotype is one base distant, so this may be a read error. This likely comes from a read error, as the CDR3 has no conserved phenylalanine or tryptophan at its end. This chain connects TRBV6-4 to TRBJ1-5; D is unresolved. The CDR3 is 13 amino acids. The V end lost 4 bases, the J end lost 7 bases, and 11 bases lay between the germline ends. Germline V gene data show CDR1 as MRHNA and CDR2 as SNTAGT. The CDR3 sequence is CASSAEGNQPQHI. CDR3 coding DNA: TGTGCCAGCAGTGCTGAAGGGAACCAGCCCCAGCATATT.

This clonotype was picked up many times. The J gene is TRBJ1-5, the V gene TRBV19; a weak D match, TRBD1 (5 bases). The CDR3 has 15 residues. Germline assignment: CDR1 LNHDA and CDR2 SQIVND (reference sequence). V dropped 5 bases and J dropped 0 bases, with 11 bases sitting between them. DNA of the CDR3: TGTGCCAGTAGTGCCGACAGTGATAGCAATCAGCCCCAGCATTTT. Its translation: CASSADSDSNQPQHF.

This chain joins TRBV4-2 and TRBJ1-1; D ambiguous. Germline V gene lookup returns CDR1 LGHNA and CDR2 YNFKEQ. The V end lost 0 bases, the J end lost 5 bases, and 19 bases lay between the germline ends. CDR3 length equals 17 residues. The CDR3, as DNA: TGTGCCAGCAGCCAAGATCTTAAGGGCTTTATGGGGACTGAAGCTTTCTTT. It codes for CASSQDLKGFMGTEAFF.

Ten or more counts support this clonotype. The V gene is TRBV5-1, the J gene TRBJ2-1; D might be TRBD2 (6 bases). Germline values: CDR1 SGHRS, CDR2 YFSETQ. V lost 3 bases and J 1 base, leaving 11 bases between the germline ends. The CDR3 is 15 residues long. The CDR3 nucleotides are TGCGCCAGCAGCTCCCGGGAGATATCCTACAATGAGCAGTTCTTC. Protein product: CASSSREISYNEQFF.

This clonotype came up many times. The chain employs TRBV25-1 and TRBJ2-7; a weak D match, TRBD1 (5 bases). V was shortened by 6 bases and J by 5 bases, with 11 bases between the two germline ends. Germline V gene data show CDR1 as MGHDK and CDR2 as SYGVNS. This CDR3 has 12 amino acids. In DNA form, the CDR3 reads TGTGCCAGCAGACCAGGGCCCGACGAGCAGTACTTC. Residues: CASRPGPDEQYF.

This clonotype was found many times. V usage is TRBV12-3 or TRBV12-4 and J usage is TRBJ1-3; D is possibly TRBD1 (5 bases). The CDR3 totals 15 residues. Trimming stripped 3 bases from V and 1 base from J, with 10 bases between. The CDR3 nucleotides are TGTGCCAGCAGTTTTAGGGCAGGGTCTGGAAACACCATATATTTT. Translating it yields CASSFRAGSGNTIYF.

The chain has TRBV20-1 and TRBJ1-2; no clear D. Trimming removed 3 bases at V and 8 bases at J, with 10 bases between. In germline, CDR1 is DFQATT, CDR2 SNEGSKA (reference sequence). CDR3 length: 11 amino acids. The CDR3 loop is CSASVGSGYTF. CDR3 sequence (DNA): TGCAGTGCTAGCGTTGGGTCGGGCTACACCTTC.

In its sample, this clonotype was seen many times. The chain is built from TRBV20-1 and TRBJ2-7; possible D gene TRBD1, 5 bases. The germline gives CDR1 DFQATT, CDR2 SNEGSKA (reference sequence). The CDR3 extends over 14 amino acids. V dropped 0 bases and J dropped 6 bases, with 15 bases sitting between them. The CDR3 here is CSARDPWGLGEQYF. In nucleotides, the CDR3 is TGCAGTGCTAGAGACCCATGGGGCCTGGGCGAGCAGTACTTC.

In its sample, this clonotype was seen many times. This chain links TRBV3-1 with TRBJ2-5, with 8 bases lining up with TRBD2. The V gene end was trimmed by 5 bases and the J gene end by 4 bases; junction bases not matched to a gene: 9. This CDR3 is 15 amino acids long. Germline V gene lookup returns CDR1 LGHDT and CDR2 YNNKEL (reference sequence). In DNA form, the CDR3 reads TGTGCCAGCAGCTTTGCCGGGACTAGTGGAGAGACCCAGTACTTC. Its translation: CASSFAGTSGETQYF.

This clonotype was seen ten or more times. The CDR3 loop reads CSVRRGNEQFF. CDR3 nucleotides: TGCAGCGTCCGGAGAGGCAATGAGCAGTTCTTC. The V gene is TRBV29-1, the J gene TRBJ2-1, with D unclear. Germline V gene lookup returns CDR1 SQVTM and CDR2 ANQGSEA. There are 11 residues in the CDR3. V lost 6 bases and J lost 6, with 9 bases in between.

This clonotype has a count of ten or more. The V and J genes are TRBV9 and TRBJ2-1; TRBD2 matches at 7 bases. Unmatched junction bases numbered 0, after V lost 7 bases and J lost 5 bases. This CDR3 region has 11 residues. In germline, CDR1 is SGDLS, CDR2 YYNGEE. CDR3 in DNA: TGTGCCAGCGGGAGGGACAATGAGCAGTTCTTC. Protein: CASGRDNEQFF.

This clonotype has ten or more counts. This rearrangement joins TRBV5-1 to TRBJ2-7; perhaps TRBD1 as D (6 bases). Per the germline V gene, CDR1 is SGHRS and CDR2 is YFSETQ. There are 14 residues in the CDR3. Deletions cut 4 bases from V and 2 bases from J, with 13 bases between. The CDR3 coding sequence is TGCGCCAGCAGCCCAATGACAGGTCCCTACGAGCAGTACTTC. Amino acid sequence: CASSPMTGPYEQYF.